This TCR beta chain was observed in a study of blood T cell repertoires in COVID-19. Some clones are missing from TCRdb's copy, which holds only in-frame ones; the method was immunoSEQ multiplex PCR. The sample holds 55,000 to 75,000 clones, over 65% seen once. The V gene's germline CDR1 is SGHDT and CDR2 YYEEEE. The trim removed 0 bases at V and 2 bases at J, leaving 7 bases unmatched. The CDR3 length is 16 residues. The receptor comes from a woman aged 70-85 years with acute or convalescent COVID-19. The V and J genes are TRBV5-6 and TRBJ2-5; TRBD2 matches 7 bases. Material: peripheral blood. As DNA, the CDR3 is TGTGCCAGCAGCTTGGGGGCGGGAGTGTCACAAGAGACCCAGTACTTC. Translating gives CASSLGAGVSQETQYF.